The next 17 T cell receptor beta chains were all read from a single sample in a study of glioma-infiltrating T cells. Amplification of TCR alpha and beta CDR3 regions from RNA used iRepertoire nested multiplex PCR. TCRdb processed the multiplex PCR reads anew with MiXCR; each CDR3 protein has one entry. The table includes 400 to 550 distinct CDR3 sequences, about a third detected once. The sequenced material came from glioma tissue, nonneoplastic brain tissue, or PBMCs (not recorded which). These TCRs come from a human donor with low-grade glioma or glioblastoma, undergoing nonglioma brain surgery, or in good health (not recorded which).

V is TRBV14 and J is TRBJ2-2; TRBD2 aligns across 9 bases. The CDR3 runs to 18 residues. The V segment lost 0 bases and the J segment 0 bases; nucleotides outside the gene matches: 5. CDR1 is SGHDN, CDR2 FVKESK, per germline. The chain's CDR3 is CASSQEGSGGTNTGELFF. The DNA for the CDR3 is TGTGCCAGCAGCCAAGAAGGTAGCGGGGGAACGAACACCGGGGAGCTGTTTTTT.

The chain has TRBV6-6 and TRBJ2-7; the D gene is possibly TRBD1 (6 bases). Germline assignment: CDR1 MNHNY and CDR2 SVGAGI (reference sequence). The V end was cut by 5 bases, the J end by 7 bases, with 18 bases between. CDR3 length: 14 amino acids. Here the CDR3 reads CASSATGSPREQYF. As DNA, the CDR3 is TGTGCCAGCAGTGCAACAGGGAGCCCACGGGAGCAGTACTTC.

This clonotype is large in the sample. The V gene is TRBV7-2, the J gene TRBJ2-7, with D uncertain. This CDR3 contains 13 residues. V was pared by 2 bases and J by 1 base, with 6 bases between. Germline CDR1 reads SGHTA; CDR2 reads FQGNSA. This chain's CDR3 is CASSLTSSYEQYV. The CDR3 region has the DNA TGTGCCAGCAGCTTAACCAGTTCCTACGAGCAGTACGTC.

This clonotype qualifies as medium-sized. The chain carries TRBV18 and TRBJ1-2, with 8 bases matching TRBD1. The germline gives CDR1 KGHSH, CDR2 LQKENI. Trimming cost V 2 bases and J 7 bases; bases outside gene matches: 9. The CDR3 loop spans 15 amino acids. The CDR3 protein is CASSPASGQGTGYTF. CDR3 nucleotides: TGTGCCAGCTCACCAGCTTCAGGACAGGGCACTGGCTACACCTTC.

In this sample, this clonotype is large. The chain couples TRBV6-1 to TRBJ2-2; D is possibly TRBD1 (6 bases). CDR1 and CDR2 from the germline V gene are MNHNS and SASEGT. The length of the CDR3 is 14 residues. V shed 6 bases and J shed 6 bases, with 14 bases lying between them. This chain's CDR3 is CASRADRSAGELFF. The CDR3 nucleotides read TGTGCCAGCAGGGCCGACAGGAGCGCCGGGGAGCTGTTTTTT.

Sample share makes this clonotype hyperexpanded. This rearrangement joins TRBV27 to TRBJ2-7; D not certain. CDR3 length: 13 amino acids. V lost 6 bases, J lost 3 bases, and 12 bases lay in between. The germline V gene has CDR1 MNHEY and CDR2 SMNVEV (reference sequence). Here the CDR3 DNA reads TGTGCCAGCAGCACCAGCCCGCTCTACGAGCAGTACTTC. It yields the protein CASSTSPLYEQYF.

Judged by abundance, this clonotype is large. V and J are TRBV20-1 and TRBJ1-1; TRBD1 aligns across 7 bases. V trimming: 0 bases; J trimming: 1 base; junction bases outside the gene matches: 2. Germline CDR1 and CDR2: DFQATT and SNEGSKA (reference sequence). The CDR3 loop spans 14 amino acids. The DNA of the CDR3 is TGCAGTGCTAGAGAGGGACAGCGGAACACTGAAGCTTTCTTT. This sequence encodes CSAREGQRNTEAFF.

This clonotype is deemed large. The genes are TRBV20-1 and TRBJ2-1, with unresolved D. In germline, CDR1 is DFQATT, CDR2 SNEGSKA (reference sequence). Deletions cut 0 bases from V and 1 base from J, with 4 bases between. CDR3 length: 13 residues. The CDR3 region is CSAREGSYNEQFF. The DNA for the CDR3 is TGCAGTGCTAGAGAGGGATCCTACAATGAGCAGTTCTTC.

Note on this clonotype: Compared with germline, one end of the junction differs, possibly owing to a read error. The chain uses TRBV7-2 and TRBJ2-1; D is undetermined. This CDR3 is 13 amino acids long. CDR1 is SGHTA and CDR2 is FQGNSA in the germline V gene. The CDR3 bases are TGCGCCAGCAGCCCTGGTAGAAGCTACGAGCAGTTCTTC. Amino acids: CASSPGRSYEQFF.

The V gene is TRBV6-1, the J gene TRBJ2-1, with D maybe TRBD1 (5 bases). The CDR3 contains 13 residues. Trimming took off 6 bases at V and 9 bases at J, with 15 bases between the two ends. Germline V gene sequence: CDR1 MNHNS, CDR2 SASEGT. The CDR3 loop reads CASRGVPRCEQFF. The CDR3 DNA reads TGTGCCAGCAGAGGGGTTCCTAGGTGTGAGCAGTTCTTC.

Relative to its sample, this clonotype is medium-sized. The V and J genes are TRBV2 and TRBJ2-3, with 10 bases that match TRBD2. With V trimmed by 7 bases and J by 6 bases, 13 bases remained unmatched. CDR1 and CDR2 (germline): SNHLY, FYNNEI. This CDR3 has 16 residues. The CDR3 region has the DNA TGTGCCAGCACTCCTGGACTAGCGGTGGGGGTCGATACGCAGTATTTT. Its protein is CASTPGLAVGVDTQYF.

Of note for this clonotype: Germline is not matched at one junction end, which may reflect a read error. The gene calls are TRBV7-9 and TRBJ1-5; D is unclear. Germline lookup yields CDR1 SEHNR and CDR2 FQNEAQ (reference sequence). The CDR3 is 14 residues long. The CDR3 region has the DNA TGTGCCAGCAGCTTTGGAAAGCTCAATCAGCCCAAGCATTTT. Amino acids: CASSFGKLNQPKHF.

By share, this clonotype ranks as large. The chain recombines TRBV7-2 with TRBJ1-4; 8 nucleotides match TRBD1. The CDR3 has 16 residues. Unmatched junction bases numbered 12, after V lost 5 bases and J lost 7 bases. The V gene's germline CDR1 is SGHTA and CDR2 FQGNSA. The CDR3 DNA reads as TGTGCCAGCAGCATACTACCGGGACAGGTAGCTGAAAAACTGTTTTTT. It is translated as CASSILPGQVAEKLFF.

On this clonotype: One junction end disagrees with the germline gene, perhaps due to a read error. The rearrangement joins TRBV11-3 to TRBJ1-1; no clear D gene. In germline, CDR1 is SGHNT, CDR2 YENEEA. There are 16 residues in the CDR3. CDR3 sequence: CVSGTNLKYLNTEAFF. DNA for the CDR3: TGTGTCAGCGGCACGAATTTGAAGTACCTGAACACTGAAGCTTTCTTT.

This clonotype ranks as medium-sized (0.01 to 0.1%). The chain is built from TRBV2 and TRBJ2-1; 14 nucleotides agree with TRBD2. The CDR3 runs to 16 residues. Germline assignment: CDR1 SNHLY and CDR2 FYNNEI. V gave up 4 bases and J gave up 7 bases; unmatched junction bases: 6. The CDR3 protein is CASSGLAGGGGNEQFF. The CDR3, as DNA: TGTGCCAGCAGTGGACTAGCGGGGGGGGGAGGGAATGAGCAGTTCTTC.

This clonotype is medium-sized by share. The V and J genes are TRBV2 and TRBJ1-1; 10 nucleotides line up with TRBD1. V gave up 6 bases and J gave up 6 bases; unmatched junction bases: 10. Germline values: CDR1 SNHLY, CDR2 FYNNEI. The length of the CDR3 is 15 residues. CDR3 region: CASSRQGALVAEAFF. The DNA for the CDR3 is TGTGCCAGCAGCCGACAGGGGGCTTTGGTTGCTGAAGCTTTCTTT.

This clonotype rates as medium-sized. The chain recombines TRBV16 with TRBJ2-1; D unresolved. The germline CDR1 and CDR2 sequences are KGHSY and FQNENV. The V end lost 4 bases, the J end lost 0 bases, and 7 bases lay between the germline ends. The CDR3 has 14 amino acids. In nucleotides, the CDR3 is TGTGCCAGCAGCCTCGACCGCTCCTACAATGAGCAGTTCTTC. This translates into CASSLDRSYNEQFF. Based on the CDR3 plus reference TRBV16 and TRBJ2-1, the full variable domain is GEEVAQTPKHLVRGEGQKAKLYCAPIKGHSYVFWYQQVLKNEFKFLISFQNENVFDETGMPKERFSAKCLPNSPCSLEIQATKLEDSAVYFCASSLDRSYNEQFFGPGTRLTVL.